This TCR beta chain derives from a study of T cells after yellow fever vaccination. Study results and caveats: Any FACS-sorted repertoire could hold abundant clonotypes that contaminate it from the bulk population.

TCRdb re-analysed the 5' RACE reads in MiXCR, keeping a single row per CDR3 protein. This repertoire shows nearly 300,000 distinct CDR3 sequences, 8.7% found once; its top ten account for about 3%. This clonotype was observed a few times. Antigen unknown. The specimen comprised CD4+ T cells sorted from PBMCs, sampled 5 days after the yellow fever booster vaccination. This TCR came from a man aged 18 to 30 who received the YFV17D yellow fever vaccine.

CDR3 nucleotide sequence: TGTGCCAGCAGCTTAAGGGATGGTGGCTACACCTTC. Protein: CASSLRDGGYTF. This chain joins TRBV7-2 and TRBJ1-2; D call uncertain. The CDR3 sequence is 12 residues long. Germline CDR1 is SGHTA and CDR2 is FQGNSA. V was pared by 2 bases and J by 7 bases, with 8 bases between.